A selection of T cell receptor beta chains follows, all from one sample in a study of blood T cell repertoires in COVID-19. Clones were sequenced by immunoSEQ multiplex PCR, and TCRdb holds only the in-frame ones, with some missing. Among 95,000 to 150,000 clones listed, more than 60% were seen once. Sequenced material: peripheral blood. These TCRs come from a woman aged 70-85 years with acute or convalescent COVID-19. Both conserved end residues are part of each CDR3. D genes are given only for firm matches. Clone size appears in some rows only: once, few, many, or a class for an expanded clone.

d_gene	v_gene	abundance	j_gene	CDR3nt	CDR3aa
NA	TRBV28	few	TRBJ1-2	TGTGCCAGCAGTAGAAGAGCTAACTATGGCTACACCTTC	CASSRRANYGYTF
TRBD1	TRBV6-5	NA	TRBJ1-2	TGTGCCAGCAGTAGATGGACAGGGGGTATGAATGGCTACACCTTC	CASSRWTGGMNGYTF
TRBD2	TRBV10-2	NA	TRBJ2-2	TGCGCCAGCAGCGCCCCGACTAGCGGGAACACCGGGGAGCTGTTTTTT	CASSAPTSGNTGELFF
NA	TRBV5-5	NA	TRBJ2-3	TGTGCCAGCAGTGTGGTAGCGTTGAGCACAGATACGCAGTATTTT	CASSVVALSTDTQYF
NA	TRBV11-1	NA	TRBJ2-3	TGTGCCAGCAGCTCGGGAGGGGGCTTAGGCACAGATACGCAGTATTTT	CASSSGGGLGTDTQYF
NA	TRBV6-5	few	TRBJ2-3	TGTGCCAGCAGTTACTCAGGAGCAGATACGCAGTATTTT	CASSYSGADTQYF
TRBD1	TRBV19	NA	TRBJ1-2	TGTGCCAGTAGCCCCACCGACAGGGTGTACTATGGCTACACCTTC	CASSPTDRVYYGYTF
TRBD1	TRBV6-6	NA	TRBJ1-4	TGTGCCAGCAGAACACTCGGGACAGGGAATGAAAAACTGTTTTTT	CASRTLGTGNEKLFF
NA	TRBV19	NA	TRBJ1-3	TGTGCCAGCCGTCAGGGGCACTCTGGAAACACCATATATTTT	CASRQGHSGNTIYF
TRBD1	TRBV9	NA	TRBJ1-4	TGTGCCAGCAGCGTAGCCGGGACAGATAATGAAAAACTGTTTTTT	CASSVAGTDNEKLFF
NA	TRBV19	NA	TRBJ2-2	TGTGCCAGTACCCCTCTCGGGGGGCGCCTCACCGGGGAGCTGTTTTTT	CASTPLGGRLTGELFF
TRBD1	TRBV5-1	NA	TRBJ1-1	TGCGCCAGCAGCTTGGTCCTCAGGGGGCCGGACACTGAAGCTTTCTTT	CASSLVLRGPDTEAFF
NA	TRBV7-9	NA	TRBJ1-2	TGTGCCAGCAGCTCCACCGGGACATCCGGACCCCTCACCTTC	CASSSTGTSGPLTF
NA	TRBV12-3/TRBV12-4	NA	TRBJ2-5	TGTGCCAGCAGTTTACGAGAGACCCAGTACTTC	CASSLRETQYF
NA	TRBV7-8	NA	TRBJ2-1	TGTGCCAGCAGCCTTCTGGTGGGCCTTGGTGAGCAGTTCTTC	CASSLLVGLGEQFF
NA	TRBV20-1	NA	TRBJ1-3	TGCAGTGCTAGTCAGGCATCATCTGGAAACACCATATATTTT	CSASQASSGNTIYF
TRBD1	TRBV7-8	many	TRBJ1-5	TGTGCCAGCAGCTTCCAAGCCTCCGGGACAGGAGGTTATCAGCCCCAGCATTTT	CASSFQASGTGGYQPQHF
NA	TRBV2	NA	TRBJ2-5	TGTGCCAGCAGCCCGGGTAGTTCCGGGAAGGAGACCCAGTACTTC	CASSPGSSGKETQYF
NA	TRBV5-5	NA	TRBJ1-1	TGTGCCAGCAGTCCCCGCCCCCGGACAGACACTGAAGCTTTCTTT	CASSPRPRTDTEAFF
TRBD1	TRBV7-2	NA	TRBJ2-5	TGTGCCAGCAGCCCAACAGGGGGTTCGGAGACCCAGTACTTC	CASSPTGGSETQYF
NA	TRBV6-5	few	TRBJ2-1	TGTGCCAGCAATACACAGGGGGGGTTCAATGAGCAGTTCTTC	CASNTQGGFNEQFF
TRBD1	TRBV28	NA	TRBJ1-2	TGTGCCAGCTACCTGGGACAGGGAGAGGGACTTTATGGCTACACCTTC	CASYLGQGEGLYGYTF
NA	TRBV6-5	NA	TRBJ2-7	TGTGCCAGCAGTTACGTAGTAGTTAGCGTTCCTTCCGAGCAGTACTTC	CASSYVVVSVPSEQYF
TRBD1	TRBV5-1	NA	TRBJ2-5	TGCGCCAGCAGCTTGGACAGGGGGGAGACCCAGTACTTC	CASSLDRGETQYF
TRBD1	TRBV19	NA	TRBJ1-2	TGTGCCAGTAGTCCGAACGGACAGGGGGCTTTCTATGGCTACACCTTC	CASSPNGQGAFYGYTF
NA	TRBV4-1	NA	TRBJ2-7	TGCGCCAGCAGCCAACTTCCCAAGATCGGCGAGCAGTACTTC	CASSQLPKIGEQYF
NA	TRBV7-8	NA	TRBJ2-1	TGTGCCAGCAGCTTAAACAGGGATTCTAAGTTCTTC	CASSLNRDSKFF
TRBD2	TRBV19	NA	TRBJ2-2	TGTGCCAGTAGGAGCGGGGCGTACGGGGAGCTGTTTTTT	CASRSGAYGELFF
TRBD1	TRBV4-1	NA	TRBJ2-3	TGCGCCAGCAGCCAAGAGAGGGGGCCCGCAGATACGCAGTATTTT	CASSQERGPADTQYF
TRBD2	TRBV5-6	once	TRBJ2-7	TGTGCCAGCAGCAAACTAGCGAACGAGCAGTACTTC	CASSKLANEQYF
NA	TRBV19	NA	TRBJ2-4	TGTGCCAGTACCATAGGTCCGGGGGCCAAAAACATTCAGTACTTC	CASTIGPGAKNIQYF
NA	TRBV5-4	NA	TRBJ1-2	TGTGCCAGCAGCTTGGGGGGGGTAGTCTATGGCTACACCTTC	CASSLGGVVYGYTF
NA	TRBV6-5	NA	TRBJ1-2	TGTGCCAGCAGTTTAGACAGTAACTATGGCTACACCTTC	CASSLDSNYGYTF
TRBD1	TRBV6-6	NA	TRBJ1-5	TGTGCCAGCAGTTACTCGACAGGGAGGCATCAGCCCCAGCATTTT	CASSYSTGRHQPQHF
NA	TRBV18	NA	TRBJ1-3	TGTGCCAGCTCACCATCGTCCCAGAACACCATATATTTT	CASSPSSQNTIYF
NA	TRBV6-5	NA	TRBJ1-5	TGTGCCAGCAGTCCAAATCGCAATCAGCCCCAGCATTTT	CASSPNRNQPQHF
TRBD1	TRBV28	NA	TRBJ1-6	TGTGCCAGCAGTTCCCAAGGACAGGGCGTAGAACCCCTCCACTTT	CASSSQGQGVEPLHF
TRBD2	TRBV9	NA	TRBJ2-1	TGTGCCAGCAGCGTAGAGTCCCTAGCGGCCCACAATGAGCAGTTCTTC	CASSVESLAAHNEQFF
NA	TRBV5-5	NA	TRBJ1-3	TGTGCCAGCAGCTTCAGCGGAGGGAACCCCTCTGGAAACACCATATATTTT	CASSFSGGNPSGNTIYF
NA	TRBV12-5	NA	TRBJ2-2	TGTGCTAGTGGTTTTAGTACCGGGGAGCTGTTTTTT	CASGFSTGELFF
NA	TRBV19	once	TRBJ2-7	TGTGCCAGTAGTATAGCGTCGGACAGAAGGGCTGCCTACGAGCAGTACTTC	CASSIASDRRAAYEQYF
TRBD2	TRBV7-2	NA	TRBJ2-2	TGTGCCAGCAGCTTAGGCGGGGGGTCTAACACCGGGGAGCTGTTTTTT	CASSLGGGSNTGELFF
NA	TRBV7-2	NA	TRBJ2-3	TGTGCCAGCAGCCCAGCCGGGTTCACAGATACGCAGTATTTT	CASSPAGFTDTQYF
NA	TRBV18	NA	TRBJ2-3	TGTGCCAGCTCACCAAGAAGGGGCGCAGGCACAGATACGCAGTATTTT	CASSPRRGAGTDTQYF
NA	TRBV29-1	NA	TRBJ1-4	TGCAGCGTTGTATTGACAGCCTCTAATGAAAAACTGTTTTTT	CSVVLTASNEKLFF
TRBD1	TRBV28	NA	TRBJ1-5	TGTGCCAGCAAACCTTCCACGGGACAGGGGTTAGGCAATCAGCCCCAGCATTTT	CASKPSTGQGLGNQPQHF
TRBD2	TRBV5-1	NA	TRBJ2-7	TGCGCCAGCAGCTGGAGCGGGGACTCCGAGCAGTACTTC	CASSWSGDSEQYF